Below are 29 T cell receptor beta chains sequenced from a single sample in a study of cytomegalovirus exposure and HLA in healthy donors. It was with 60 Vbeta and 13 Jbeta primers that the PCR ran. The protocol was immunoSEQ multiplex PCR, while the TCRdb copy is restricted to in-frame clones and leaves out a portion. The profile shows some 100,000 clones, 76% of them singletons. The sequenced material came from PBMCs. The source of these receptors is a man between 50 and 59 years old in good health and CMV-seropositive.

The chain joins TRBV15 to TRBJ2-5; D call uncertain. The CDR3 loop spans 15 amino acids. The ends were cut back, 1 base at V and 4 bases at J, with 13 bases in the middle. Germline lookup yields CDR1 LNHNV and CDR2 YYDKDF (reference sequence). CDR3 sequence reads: CATSRVVQRRETQYF. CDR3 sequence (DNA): TGTGCCACCAGCAGAGTTGTCCAAAGGAGAGAGACCCAGTACTTC.

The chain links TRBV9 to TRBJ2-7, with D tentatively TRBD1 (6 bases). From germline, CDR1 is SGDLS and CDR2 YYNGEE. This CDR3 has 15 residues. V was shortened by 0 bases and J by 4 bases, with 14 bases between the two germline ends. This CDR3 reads CASSVVAGEKYEQYF. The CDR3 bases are TGTGCCAGCAGCGTAGTAGCAGGGGAGAAGTACGAGCAGTACTTC.

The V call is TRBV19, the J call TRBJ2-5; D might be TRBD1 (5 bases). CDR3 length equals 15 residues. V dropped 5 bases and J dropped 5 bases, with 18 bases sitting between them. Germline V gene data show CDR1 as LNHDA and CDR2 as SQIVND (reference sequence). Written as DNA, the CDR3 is TGTGCCAGTAGTCCCCAAGGGGTCTTGGTGGAGACCCAGTACTTC. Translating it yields CASSPQGVLVETQYF.

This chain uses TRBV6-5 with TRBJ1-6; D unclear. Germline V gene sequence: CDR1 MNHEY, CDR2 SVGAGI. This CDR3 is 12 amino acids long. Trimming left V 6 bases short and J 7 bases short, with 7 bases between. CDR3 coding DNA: TGTGCCAGCAGGGCTGCCAATTCACCCCTCCACTTT. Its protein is CASRAANSPLHF.

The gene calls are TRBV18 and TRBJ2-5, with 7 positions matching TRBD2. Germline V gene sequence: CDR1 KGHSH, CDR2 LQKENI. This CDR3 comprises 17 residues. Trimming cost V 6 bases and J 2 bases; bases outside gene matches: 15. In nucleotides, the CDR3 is TGTGCCAGCTCCCCAATAACCGCAATGGGACTACAAGAGACCCAGTACTTC. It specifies CASSPITAMGLQETQYF.

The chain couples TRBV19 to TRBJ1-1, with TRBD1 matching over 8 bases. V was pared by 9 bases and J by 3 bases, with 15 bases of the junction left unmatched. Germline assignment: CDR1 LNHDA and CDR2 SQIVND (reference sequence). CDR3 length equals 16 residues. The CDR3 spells CARGRGRIQADTEAFF. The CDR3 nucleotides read TGTGCCAGAGGCAGGGGGCGAATTCAGGCCGACACTGAAGCTTTCTTT.

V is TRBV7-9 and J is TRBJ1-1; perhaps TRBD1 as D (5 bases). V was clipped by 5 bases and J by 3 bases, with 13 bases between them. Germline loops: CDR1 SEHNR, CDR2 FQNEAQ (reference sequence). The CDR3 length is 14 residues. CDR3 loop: CASSTPGGDTEAFF. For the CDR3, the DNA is TGTGCCAGCAGCACCCCGGGAGGGGACACTGAAGCTTTCTTT. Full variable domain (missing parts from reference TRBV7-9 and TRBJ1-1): DTGVSQNPRHKITKRGQNVTFRCDPISEHNRLYWYRQTLGQGPEFLTYFQNEAQLEKSRLLSDRFSAERPKGSFSTLEIQRTEQGDSAMYLCASSTPGGDTEAFFGQGTRLTVV.

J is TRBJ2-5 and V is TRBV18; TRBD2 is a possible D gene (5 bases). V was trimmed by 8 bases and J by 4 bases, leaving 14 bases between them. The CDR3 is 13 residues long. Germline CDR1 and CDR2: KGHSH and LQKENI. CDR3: CASLLMAGETQYF. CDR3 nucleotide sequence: TGTGCCAGCCTTCTGATGGCGGGAGAGACCCAGTACTTC.

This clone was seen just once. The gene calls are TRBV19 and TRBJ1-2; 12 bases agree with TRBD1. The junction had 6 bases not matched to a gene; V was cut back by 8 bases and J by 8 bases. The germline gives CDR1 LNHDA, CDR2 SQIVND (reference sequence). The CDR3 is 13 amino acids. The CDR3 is CASGDRGLRGYTF. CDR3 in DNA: TGTGCCAGTGGGGACAGGGGGCTGCGAGGCTACACCTTC. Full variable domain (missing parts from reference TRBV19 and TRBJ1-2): DGGITQSPKYLFRKEGQNVTLSCEQNLNHDAMYWYRQDPGQGLRLIYYSQIVNDFQKGDIAEGYSVSREKKESFPLTVTSAQKNPTAFYLCASGDRGLRGYTFGSGTRLTVV.

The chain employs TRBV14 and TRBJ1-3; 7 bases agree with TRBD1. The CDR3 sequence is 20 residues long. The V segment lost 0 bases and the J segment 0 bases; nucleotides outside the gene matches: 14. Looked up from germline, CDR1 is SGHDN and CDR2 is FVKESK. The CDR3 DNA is TGTGCCAGCAGCCAAGATGGATTGAGAGGCAGGGGGAACTCTGGAAACACCATATATTTT. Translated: CASSQDGLRGRGNSGNTIYF. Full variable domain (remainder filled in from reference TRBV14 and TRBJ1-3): EAGVTQFPSHSVIEKGQTVTLRCDPISGHDNLYWYRRVMGKEIKFLLHFVKESKQDESGMPNNRFLAERTGGTYSTLKVQPAELEDSGVYFCASSQDGLRGRGNSGNTIYFGEGSWLTVV.

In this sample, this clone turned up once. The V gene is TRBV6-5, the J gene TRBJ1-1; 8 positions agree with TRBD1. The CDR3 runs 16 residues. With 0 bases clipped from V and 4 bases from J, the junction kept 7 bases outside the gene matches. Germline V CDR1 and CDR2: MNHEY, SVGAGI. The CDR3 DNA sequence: TGTGCCAGCAGTTACTCCCGGACAGGGAAGACCACTGAAGCTTTCTTT. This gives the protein CASSYSRTGKTTEAFF.

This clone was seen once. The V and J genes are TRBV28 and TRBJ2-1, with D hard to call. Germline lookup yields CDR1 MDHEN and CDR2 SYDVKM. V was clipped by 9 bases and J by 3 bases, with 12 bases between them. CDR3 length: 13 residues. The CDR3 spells CASRVVNYNEQFF. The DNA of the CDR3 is TGTGCCAGTCGGGTAGTTAACTACAATGAGCAGTTCTTC.

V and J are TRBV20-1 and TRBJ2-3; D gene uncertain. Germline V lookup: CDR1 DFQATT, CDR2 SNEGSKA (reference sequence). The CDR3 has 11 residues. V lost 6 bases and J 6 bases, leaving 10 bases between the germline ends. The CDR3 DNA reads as TGCAGTGCCACCTTCGGGGATACGCAGTATTTT. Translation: CSATFGDTQYF.

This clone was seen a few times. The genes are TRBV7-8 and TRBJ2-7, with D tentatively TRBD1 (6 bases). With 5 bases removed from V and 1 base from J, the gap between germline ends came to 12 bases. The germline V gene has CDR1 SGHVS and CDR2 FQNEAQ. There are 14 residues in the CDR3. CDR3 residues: CASSPPTGSYEQYF. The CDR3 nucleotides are TGTGCCAGCAGCCCCCCGACAGGTTCCTACGAGCAGTACTTC.

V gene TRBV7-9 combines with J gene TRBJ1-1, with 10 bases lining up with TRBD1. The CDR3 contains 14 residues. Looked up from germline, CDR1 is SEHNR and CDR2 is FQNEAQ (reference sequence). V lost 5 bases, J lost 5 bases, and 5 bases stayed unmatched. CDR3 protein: CASSRVGQGTEAFF. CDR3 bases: TGTGCCAGCAGCCGAGTGGGACAGGGGACTGAAGCTTTCTTT.

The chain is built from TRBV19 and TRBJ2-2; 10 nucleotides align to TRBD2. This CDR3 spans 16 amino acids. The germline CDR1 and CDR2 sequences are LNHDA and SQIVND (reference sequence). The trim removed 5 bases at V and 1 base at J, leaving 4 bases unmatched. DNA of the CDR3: TGTGCCAGTAGTCTCTCTAGCGGGGGGAACACCGGGGAGCTGTTTTTT. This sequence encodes CASSLSSGGNTGELFF.

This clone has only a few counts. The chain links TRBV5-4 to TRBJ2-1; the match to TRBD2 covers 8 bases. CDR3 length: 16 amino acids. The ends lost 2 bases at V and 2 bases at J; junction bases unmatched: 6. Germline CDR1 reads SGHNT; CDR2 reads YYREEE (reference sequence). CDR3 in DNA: TGTGCCAGCAGCTTACGCGGCGGGGGGACCTACAATGAGCAGTTCTTC. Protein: CASSLRGGGTYNEQFF.

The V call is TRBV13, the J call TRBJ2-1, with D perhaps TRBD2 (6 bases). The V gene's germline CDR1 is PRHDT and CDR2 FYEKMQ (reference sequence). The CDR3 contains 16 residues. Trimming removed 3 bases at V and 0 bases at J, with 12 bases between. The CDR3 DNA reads TGTGCCAGCAGCTTCTCCCCCGGGAGCTCCTACAATGAGCAGTTCTTC. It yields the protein CASSFSPGSSYNEQFF.

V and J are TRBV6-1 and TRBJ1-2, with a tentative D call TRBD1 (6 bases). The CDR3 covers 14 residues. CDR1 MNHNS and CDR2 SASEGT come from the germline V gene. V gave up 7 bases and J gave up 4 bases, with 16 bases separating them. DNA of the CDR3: TGTGCCAGCACTCAGGGGCCAGGAGGCTATGGCTACACCTTC. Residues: CASTQGPGGYGYTF.

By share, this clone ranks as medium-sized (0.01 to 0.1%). The CDR3 is CASSQVVPRDTNYGYTF. The CDR3 DNA sequence: TGTGCCAGCAGCCAAGTAGTGCCCAGGGATACTAACTATGGCTACACCTTC. The chain carries TRBV14 and TRBJ1-2; D possibly corresponds to TRBD1 (5 bases). CDR1 and CDR2 from the germline V gene are SGHDN and FVKESK. The V and J ends lost 1 base and 0 bases respectively, with 15 bases between them. CDR3 size: 17 residues.

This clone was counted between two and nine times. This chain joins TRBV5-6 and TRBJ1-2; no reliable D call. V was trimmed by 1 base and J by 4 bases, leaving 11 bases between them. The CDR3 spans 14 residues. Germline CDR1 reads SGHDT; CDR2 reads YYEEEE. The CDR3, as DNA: TGTGCCAGCAGCTTGATAGGGAGCCGCTATGGCTACACCTTC. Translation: CASSLIGSRYGYTF.

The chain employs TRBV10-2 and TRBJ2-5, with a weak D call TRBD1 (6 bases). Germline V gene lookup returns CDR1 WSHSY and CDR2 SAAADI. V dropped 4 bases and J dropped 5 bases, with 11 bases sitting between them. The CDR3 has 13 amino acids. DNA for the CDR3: TGCGCCAGCAGTGGACAGGTTCGGGAGACCCAGTACTTC. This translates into CASSGQVRETQYF.

The CDR3 region has the DNA TGTGCCAGCAGGGGGCTGAAGGGGTCGCGGAAGTATGGCTACACCTTC. This codes for CASRGLKGSRKYGYTF. The chain carries TRBV5-8 and TRBJ1-2; a possible D gene is TRBD1 (5 bases). This CDR3 region has 16 residues. Between the trimmed V and J ends, which lost 5 bases and 5 bases, there was a span of 22 bases. Looked up from germline, CDR1 is SGHTS and CDR2 is YDEGEE.

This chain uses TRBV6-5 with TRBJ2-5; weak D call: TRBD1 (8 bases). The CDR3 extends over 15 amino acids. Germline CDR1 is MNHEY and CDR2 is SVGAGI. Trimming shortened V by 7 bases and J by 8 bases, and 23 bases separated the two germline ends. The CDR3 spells CASTLTGGGRGTQYF. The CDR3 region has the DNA TGTGCCAGCACCCTTACAGGGGGGGGGCGGGGAACCCAGTACTTC.

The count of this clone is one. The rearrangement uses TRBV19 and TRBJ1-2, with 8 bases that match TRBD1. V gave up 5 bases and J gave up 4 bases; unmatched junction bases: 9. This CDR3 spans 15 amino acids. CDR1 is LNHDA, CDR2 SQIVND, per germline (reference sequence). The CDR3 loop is CASSAWTGSPYGYTF. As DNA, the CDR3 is TGTGCCAGTAGTGCCTGGACAGGGTCCCCCTATGGCTACACCTTC. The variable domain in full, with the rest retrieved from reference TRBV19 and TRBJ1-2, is DGGITQSPKYLFRKEGQNVTLSCEQNLNHDAMYWYRQDPGQGLRLIYYSQIVNDFQKGDIAEGYSVSREKKESFPLTVTSAQKNPTAFYLCASSAWTGSPYGYTFGSGTRLTVV.

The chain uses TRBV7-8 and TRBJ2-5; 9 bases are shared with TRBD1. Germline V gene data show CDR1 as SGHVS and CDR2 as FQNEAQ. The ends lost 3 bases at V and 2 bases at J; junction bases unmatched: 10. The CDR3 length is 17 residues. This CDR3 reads CASSFGWGTGPQETQYF. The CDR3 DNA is TGTGCCAGCAGCTTCGGTTGGGGGACAGGGCCACAAGAGACCCAGTACTTC. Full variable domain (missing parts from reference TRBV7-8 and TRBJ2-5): GAGVSQSPRYKVAKRGQDVALRCDPISGHVSLFWYQQALGQGPEFLTYFQNEAQLDKSGLPSDRFFAERPEGSVSTLKIQRTQQEDSAVYLCASSFGWGTGPQETQYFGPGTRLLVL.

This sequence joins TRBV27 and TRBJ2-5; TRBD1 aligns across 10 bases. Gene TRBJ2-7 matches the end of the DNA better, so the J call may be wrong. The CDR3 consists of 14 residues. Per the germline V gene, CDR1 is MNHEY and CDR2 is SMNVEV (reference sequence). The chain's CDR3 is CASSGTGDAYEQYF. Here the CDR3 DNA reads TGTGCCAGCAGCGGGACAGGGGATGCCTACGAGCAGTACTTC.

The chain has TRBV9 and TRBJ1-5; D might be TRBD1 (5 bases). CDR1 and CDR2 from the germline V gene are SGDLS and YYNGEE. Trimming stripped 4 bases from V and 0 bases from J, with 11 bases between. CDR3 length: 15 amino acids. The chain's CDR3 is CASSPGLNSNQPQHF. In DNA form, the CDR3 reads TGTGCCAGCAGCCCGGGACTTAATAGCAATCAGCCCCAGCATTTT.

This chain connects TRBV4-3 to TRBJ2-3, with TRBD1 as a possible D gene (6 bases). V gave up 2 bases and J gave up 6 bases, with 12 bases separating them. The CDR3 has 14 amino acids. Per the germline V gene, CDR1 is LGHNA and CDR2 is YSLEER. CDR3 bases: TGCGCCAGCAGCCAAAGGGCAGGGGTCGATACGCAGTATTTT. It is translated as CASSQRAGVDTQYF.